Below, 20 T cell receptor beta chains from the same sample are listed, as sequenced in a study of blood T cell repertoires in COVID-19. The method was immunoSEQ multiplex PCR; TCRdb's version includes in-frame clones alone and lacks a portion of them. The repertoire consists of roughly 130,000 clones, with 70% to 85% occurring once and the leading ten covering roughly 15%. The sample taken for sequencing was peripheral blood. The receptors derive from a woman in her forties or fifties with acute or convalescent COVID-19.

CDR3 in DNA: TGTGCCAGCAGCCCCCAGGGGGGTCTGGACGAGCAGTACTTC. Translation gives CASSPQGGLDEQYF. The rearrangement links TRBV7-7 to TRBJ2-7, with D possibly TRBD1 on 7 matching bases. The CDR3 is 14 amino acids. The V end was cut by 5 bases, the J end by 5 bases, with 16 bases between. Germline CDR1 reads SSHAT; CDR2 reads FNYEAQ (reference sequence).

The V and J genes are TRBV2 and TRBJ2-2; 8 bases are a match to TRBD2. This CDR3 region has 15 residues. Unmatched junction bases numbered 6, after V lost 5 bases and J lost 4 bases. Germline assignment: CDR1 SNHLY and CDR2 FYNNEI. The CDR3 reads CASSPRRGATGELFF. The CDR3 DNA follows: TGTGCCAGCAGTCCCCGGCGGGGGGCCACCGGGGAGCTGTTTTTT.

The V and J genes are TRBV13 and TRBJ2-2; D is unresolved. Germline values: CDR1 PRHDT, CDR2 FYEKMQ (reference sequence). There are 13 residues in the CDR3. V was shortened by 1 base and J by 5 bases, with 5 bases between the two germline ends. CDR3 bases: TGTGCCAGCAGCTTAGAGGAGACCGGGGAGCTGTTTTTT. Translating gives CASSLEETGELFF. Combining the CDR3 with reference TRBV13 and TRBJ2-2 gives the whole variable domain AAGVIQSPRHLIKEKRETATLKCYPIPRHDTVYWYQQGPGQDPQFLISFYEKMQSDKGSIPDRFSAQQFSDYHSELNMSSLELGDSALYFCASSLEETGELFFGEGSRLTVL.

This clone was counted once. The chain uses TRBV15 and TRBJ2-3, with TRBD2 as a possible D gene (6 bases). The CDR3 length is 14 residues. Germline V gene lookup returns CDR1 LNHNV and CDR2 YYDKDF (reference sequence). V gave up 3 bases and J gave up 2 bases, with 9 bases separating them. CDR3 sequence: CATSSSGITDTQYF. DNA for the CDR3: TGTGCCACCAGCAGTAGCGGAATCACAGATACGCAGTATTTT. Full variable domain (missing parts from reference TRBV15 and TRBJ2-3): DAMVIQNPRYQVTQFGKPVTLSCSQTLNHNVMYWYQQKSSQAPKLLFHYYDKDFNNEADTPDNFQSRRPNTSFCFLDIRSPGLGDTAMYLCATSSSGITDTQYFGPGTRLTVL.

This clone was observed once. The V gene is TRBV19, the J gene TRBJ2-1; TRBD2 aligns across 9 bases. The CDR3 runs 15 residues. After removal of 2 bases from V and 4 bases from J, the junction contained 3 bases not matched to a gene. From germline, CDR1 is LNHDA and CDR2 SQIVND (reference sequence). The CDR3 nucleotides read TGTGCCAGTAGTATACGACTAGCGGCATACAATGAGCAGTTCTTC. This gives the protein CASSIRLAAYNEQFF.

This CDR3 reads CASSVGGLAGGQGTGELFF. The CDR3 nucleotides are TGTGCCAGCAGCGTAGGAGGACTAGCGGGGGGACAGGGGACCGGGGAGCTGTTTTTT. The chain couples TRBV9 to TRBJ2-2, with TRBD2 matching over 14 bases. Germline V CDR1 and CDR2: SGDLS, YYNGEE. This CDR3 has 19 residues. The ends lost 0 bases at V and 5 bases at J; junction bases unmatched: 9.

This chain joins TRBV5-6 and TRBJ2-7; TRBD1 aligns across 8 bases. This CDR3 is 15 amino acids long. J gave up 3 bases and V 3 bases, and 8 bases lay outside the gene matches. CDR1 is SGHDT and CDR2 is YYEEEE in the germline V gene. The CDR3 DNA reads as TGTGCCAGCAGCTGGTTGGACAGGGAAGACTACGAGCAGTACTTC. It codes for CASSWLDREDYEQYF.

This clone has only one observation. The J gene is TRBJ1-6, the V gene TRBV6-4; D may be TRBD1 (6 bases). This CDR3 contains 15 residues. CDR1 and CDR2 (germline): MRHNA, SNTAGT. Trimming removed 0 bases from V and 7 bases from J, with 10 bases in between. In nucleotides, the CDR3 is TGTGCCAGCAGTGACTCGGCAGGGGACAATTCACCCCTCCACTTT. This encodes CASSDSAGDNSPLHF.

The chain uses TRBV10-3 and TRBJ1-3; D is ambiguous. Germline V CDR1 and CDR2: ENHRY, SYGVKD. CDR3 size: 15 residues. Trimming pared 3 bases from V and 1 base from J, leaving 10 bases between. CDR3 protein: CAISDRGSSGNTIYF. In DNA form, the CDR3 reads TGTGCCATCAGTGATCGAGGGAGTTCTGGAAACACCATATATTTT.

The J gene is TRBJ1-2, the V gene TRBV19, with D tentatively TRBD1 (6 bases). Trimming removed 3 bases from V and 4 bases from J, with 12 bases in between. CDR1 and CDR2 from the germline V gene are LNHDA and SQIVND (reference sequence). This CDR3 is 14 amino acids long. The CDR3 DNA sequence: TGTGCCAGTAGTATGTCCTCAGGGGCCTATGGCTACACCTTC. Protein product: CASSMSSGAYGYTF.

J is TRBJ1-4 and V is TRBV3-1 (or the pseudogene TRBV3-2), with 10 positions matching TRBD1. The CDR3 covers 16 residues. Germline V gene sequence: CDR1 LGHDT, CDR2 YNNKEL (reference sequence). The V segment lost 4 bases and the J segment 3 bases; nucleotides outside the gene matches: 5. The DNA for the CDR3 is TGTGCCAGCAGCCTGACAGGGGGCAAGGCTAATGAAAAACTGTTTTTT. Translating it yields CASSLTGGKANEKLFF.

This clone was seen more than once but under ten times. V is TRBV10-2 and J is TRBJ2-7, with 7 nucleotides matching TRBD2. From germline, CDR1 is WSHSY and CDR2 SAAADI. Losses at the gene ends were 5 bases for V and 6 bases for J; bases not matched to a gene: 7. This CDR3 region has 13 residues. CDR3 region: CASSPGLVGEQYF. CDR3 DNA: TGCGCCAGCAGTCCCGGACTAGTCGGCGAGCAGTACTTC.

The chain recombines TRBV5-1 with TRBJ1-1, with D possibly being TRBD1 (6 bases). V dropped 0 bases and J dropped 0 bases, with 12 bases sitting between them. The germline CDR1 and CDR2 sequences are SGHRS and YFSETQ. This CDR3 region has 16 residues. The CDR3 is CASSLEPTGMNTEAFF. The DNA for the CDR3 is TGCGCCAGCAGCTTGGAACCGACAGGCATGAACACTGAAGCTTTCTTT.

The chain joins TRBV28 to TRBJ2-7; D is perhaps TRBD1 (5 bases). The germline V and J ends were trimmed by 7 bases and 0 bases, with 10 bases remaining between them. CDR3 size: 13 residues. CDR1 MDHEN and CDR2 SYDVKM come from the germline V gene. The CDR3 DNA reads as TGTGCCAGCAAAGCCGACAGCTCCTACGAGCAGTACTTC. Protein product: CASKADSSYEQYF.

The chain uses TRBV5-6 and TRBJ1-1, with D tentatively TRBD1 (5 bases). The germline V gene has CDR1 SGHDT and CDR2 YYEEEE. This CDR3 has 17 residues. V was pared by 4 bases and J by 4 bases, with 23 bases between. CDR3 DNA: TGTGCCAGCAGCCCTAGGGGCGGGGAAGGTGGTCGCACTGAAGCTTTCTTT. Residues: CASSPRGGEGGRTEAFF. Looking up the rest from reference TRBV5-6 and TRBJ1-1 gives the full variable domain: DAGVTQSPTHLIKTRGQQVTLRCSPKSGHDTVSWYQQALGQGPQFIFQYYEEEERQRGNFPDRFSGHQFPNYSSELNVNALLLGDSALYLCASSPRGGEGGRTEAFFGQGTRLTVV.

The chain links TRBV6-5 to TRBJ1-6, with D possibly matching TRBD1 (5 bases). This CDR3 is built from 13 residues. Trimming removed 8 bases at V and 4 bases at J, with 9 bases between. The germline gives CDR1 MNHEY, CDR2 SVGAGI. In DNA form, the CDR3 reads TGTGCCAGCGCAGGGAAATATAATTCACCCCTCCACTTT. It yields the protein CASAGKYNSPLHF.

The V and J genes are TRBV3-1 (or the pseudogene TRBV3-2) and TRBJ2-3; D is uncertain. Trimming removed 5 bases from V and 1 base from J, with 13 bases in between. CDR1 is LGHDT, CDR2 YNNKEL, per germline (reference sequence). This CDR3 comprises 15 residues. The CDR3 DNA reads TGTGCCAGCAGCGCCCAAGCGTATGGCACAGATACGCAGTATTTT. This sequence encodes CASSAQAYGTDTQYF.

This chain joins TRBV28 and TRBJ1-5; D ambiguous. CDR1 is MDHEN and CDR2 is SYDVKM in the germline V gene. V gave up 4 bases and J gave up 2 bases, with 6 bases separating them. The CDR3 spans 13 residues. The CDR3 sequence is CASSSQGNQPQHF. The CDR3 DNA follows: TGTGCCAGCAGTTCCCAGGGCAATCAGCCCCAGCATTTT.

The chain uses TRBV30 and TRBJ1-2; D not certain. CDR3 length: 13 amino acids. The germline V gene has CDR1 GTSNPN and CDR2 SVGIG (reference sequence). Trimming removed 5 bases from V and 3 bases from J, with 13 bases in between. The CDR3 DNA reads as TGTGCCTGGCATTTTCGGGGAGACTATGGCTACACCTTC. It translates to CAWHFRGDYGYTF.

V gene TRBV12-3 or TRBV12-4 combines with J gene TRBJ1-1, with TRBD1 identical over 8 bases. Trimming removed 5 bases from V and 5 bases from J; junction bases left unmatched: 4. This CDR3 is built from 13 residues. The CDR3 sequence: CASSNTGGTEAFF. The CDR3 nucleotides read TGTGCCAGCAGTAACACAGGGGGGACTGAAGCTTTCTTT.